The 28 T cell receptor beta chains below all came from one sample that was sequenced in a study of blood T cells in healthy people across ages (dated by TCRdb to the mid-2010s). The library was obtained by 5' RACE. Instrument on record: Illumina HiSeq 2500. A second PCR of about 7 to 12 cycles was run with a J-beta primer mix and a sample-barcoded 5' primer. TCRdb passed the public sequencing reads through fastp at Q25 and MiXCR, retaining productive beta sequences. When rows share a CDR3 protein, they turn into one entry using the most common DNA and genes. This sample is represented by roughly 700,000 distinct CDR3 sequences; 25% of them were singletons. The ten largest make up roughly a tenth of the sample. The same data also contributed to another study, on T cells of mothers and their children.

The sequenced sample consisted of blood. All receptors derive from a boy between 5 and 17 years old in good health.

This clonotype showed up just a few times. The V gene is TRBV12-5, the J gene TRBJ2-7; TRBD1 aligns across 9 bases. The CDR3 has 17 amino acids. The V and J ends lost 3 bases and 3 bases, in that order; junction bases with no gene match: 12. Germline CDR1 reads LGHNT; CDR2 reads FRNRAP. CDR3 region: CASGFFLPGTGRYEQYF. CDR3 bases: TGTGCTAGTGGTTTTTTTCTCCCCGGGACAGGGCGCTACGAGCAGTACTTC.

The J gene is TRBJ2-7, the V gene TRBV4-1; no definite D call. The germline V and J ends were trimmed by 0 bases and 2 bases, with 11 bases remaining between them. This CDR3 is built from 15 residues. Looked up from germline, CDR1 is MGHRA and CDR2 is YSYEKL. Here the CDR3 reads CASSQEARPTYEQYF. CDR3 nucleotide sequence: TGCGCCAGCAGCCAAGAGGCCAGGCCTACCTACGAGCAGTACTTC.

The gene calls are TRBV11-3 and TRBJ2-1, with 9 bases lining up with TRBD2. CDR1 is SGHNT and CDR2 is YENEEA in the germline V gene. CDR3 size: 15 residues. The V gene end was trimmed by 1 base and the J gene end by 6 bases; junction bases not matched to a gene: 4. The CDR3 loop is CASSLGSGGPNEQFF. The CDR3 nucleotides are TGTGCCAGCAGCTTAGGGAGCGGGGGGCCCAATGAGCAGTTCTTC.

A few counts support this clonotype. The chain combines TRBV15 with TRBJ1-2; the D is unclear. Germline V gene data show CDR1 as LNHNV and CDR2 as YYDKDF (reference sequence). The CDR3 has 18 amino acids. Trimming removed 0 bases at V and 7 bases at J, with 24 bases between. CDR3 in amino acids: CATSRDGTSRPGFGGYTF. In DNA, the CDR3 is TGTGCCACCAGCAGAGATGGAACGAGCCGGCCGGGGTTTGGTGGCTACACCTTC. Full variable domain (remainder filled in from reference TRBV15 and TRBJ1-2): DAMVIQNPRYQVTQFGKPVTLSCSQTLNHNVMYWYQQKSSQAPKLLFHYYDKDFNNEADTPDNFQSRRPNTSFCFLDIRSPGLGDTAMYLCATSRDGTSRPGFGGYTFGSGTRLTVV.

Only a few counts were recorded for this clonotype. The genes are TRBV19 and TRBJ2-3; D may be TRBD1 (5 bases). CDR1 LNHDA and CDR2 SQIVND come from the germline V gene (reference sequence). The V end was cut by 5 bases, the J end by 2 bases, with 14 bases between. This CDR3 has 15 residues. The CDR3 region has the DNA TGTGCCAGTAGTGGGGCCTACCCATACACAGATACGCAGTATTTT. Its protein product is CASSGAYPYTDTQYF.

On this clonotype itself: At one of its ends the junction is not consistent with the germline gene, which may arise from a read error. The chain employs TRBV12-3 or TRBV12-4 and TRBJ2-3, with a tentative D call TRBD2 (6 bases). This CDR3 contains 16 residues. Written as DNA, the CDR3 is TGTGCCAGCAGATACGCGGGCGGGATCAGCGCAGATGCGCAGTATTTT. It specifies CASRYAGGISADAQYF.

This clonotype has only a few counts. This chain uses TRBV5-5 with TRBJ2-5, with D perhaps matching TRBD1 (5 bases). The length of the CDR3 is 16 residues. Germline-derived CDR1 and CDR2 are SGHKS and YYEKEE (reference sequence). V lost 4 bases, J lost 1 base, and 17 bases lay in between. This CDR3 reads CASSKEAGQIQETQYF. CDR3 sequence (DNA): TGTGCCAGCAGCAAGGAAGCAGGACAAATCCAAGAGACCCAGTACTTC.

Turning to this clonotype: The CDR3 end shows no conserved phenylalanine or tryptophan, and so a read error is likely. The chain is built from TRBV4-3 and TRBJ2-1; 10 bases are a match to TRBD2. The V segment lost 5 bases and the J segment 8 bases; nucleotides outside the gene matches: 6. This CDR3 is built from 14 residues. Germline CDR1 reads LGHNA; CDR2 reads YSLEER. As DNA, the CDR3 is TGCGCCAGCAGCAAAGCTAGCGGGGGCCATGAGCAGTTCTCC. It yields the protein CASSKASGGHEQFS.

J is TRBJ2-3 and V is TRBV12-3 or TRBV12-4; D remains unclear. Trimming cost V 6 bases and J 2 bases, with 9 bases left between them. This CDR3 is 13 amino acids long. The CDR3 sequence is CASSYPDTDTQYF. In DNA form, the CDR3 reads TGTGCCAGCAGCTATCCAGACACAGATACGCAGTATTTT.

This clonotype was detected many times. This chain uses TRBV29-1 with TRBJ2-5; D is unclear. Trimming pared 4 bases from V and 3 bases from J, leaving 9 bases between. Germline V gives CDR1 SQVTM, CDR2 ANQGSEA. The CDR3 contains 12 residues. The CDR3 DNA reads TGCAGCGTTGGTGCACAGAAAGAGACCCAGTACTTC. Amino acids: CSVGAQKETQYF.

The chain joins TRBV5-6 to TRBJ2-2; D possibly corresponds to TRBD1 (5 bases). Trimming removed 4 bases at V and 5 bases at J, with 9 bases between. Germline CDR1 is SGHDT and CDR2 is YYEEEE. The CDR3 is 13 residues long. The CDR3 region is CASSHTGTGELFF. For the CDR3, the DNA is TGTGCCAGCAGCCACACAGGTACCGGGGAGCTGTTTTTT. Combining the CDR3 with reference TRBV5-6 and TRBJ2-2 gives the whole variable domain DAGVTQSPTHLIKTRGQQVTLRCSPKSGHDTVSWYQQALGQGPQFIFQYYEEEERQRGNFPDRFSGHQFPNYSSELNVNALLLGDSALYLCASSHTGTGELFFGEGSRLTVL.

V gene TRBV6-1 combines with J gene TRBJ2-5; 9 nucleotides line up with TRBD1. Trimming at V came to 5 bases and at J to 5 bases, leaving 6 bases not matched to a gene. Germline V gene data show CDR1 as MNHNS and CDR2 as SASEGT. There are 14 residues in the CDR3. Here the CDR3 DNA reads TGTGCCAGCAGTCCCCGGACAGGGGTGGAGACCCAGTACTTC. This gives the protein CASSPRTGVETQYF.

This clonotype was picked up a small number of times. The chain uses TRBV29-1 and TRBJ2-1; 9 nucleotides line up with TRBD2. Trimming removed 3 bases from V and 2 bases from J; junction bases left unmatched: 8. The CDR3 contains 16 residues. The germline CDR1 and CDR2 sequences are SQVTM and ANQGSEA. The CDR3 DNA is TGCAGCGTTGAGGTTCTTGGCGGGAGGGCCTACAATGAGCAGTTCTTC. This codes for CSVEVLGGRAYNEQFF.

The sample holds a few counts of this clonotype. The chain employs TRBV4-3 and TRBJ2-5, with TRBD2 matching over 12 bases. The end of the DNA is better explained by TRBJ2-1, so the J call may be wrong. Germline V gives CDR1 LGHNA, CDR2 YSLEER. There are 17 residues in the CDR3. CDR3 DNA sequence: TGCGCCAGCAGCCCTTTCTCTAGCGGGGGGGCCGGGAATGAGCAGTTCTTC. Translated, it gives CASSPFSSGGAGNEQFF.

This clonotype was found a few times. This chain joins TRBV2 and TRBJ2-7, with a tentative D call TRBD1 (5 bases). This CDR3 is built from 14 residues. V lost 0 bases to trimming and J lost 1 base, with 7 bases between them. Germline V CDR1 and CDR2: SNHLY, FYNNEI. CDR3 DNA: TGTGCCAGCAGTGAAGCGCGACAGTCCTACGAGCAGTACTTC. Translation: CASSEARQSYEQYF.

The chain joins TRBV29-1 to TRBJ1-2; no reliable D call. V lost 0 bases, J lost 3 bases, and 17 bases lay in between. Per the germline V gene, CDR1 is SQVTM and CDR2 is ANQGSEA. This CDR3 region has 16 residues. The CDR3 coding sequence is TGCAGCGTTGAAGATGTAAGGCCAGGCAAGGACTATGGCTACACCTTC. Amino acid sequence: CSVEDVRPGKDYGYTF.

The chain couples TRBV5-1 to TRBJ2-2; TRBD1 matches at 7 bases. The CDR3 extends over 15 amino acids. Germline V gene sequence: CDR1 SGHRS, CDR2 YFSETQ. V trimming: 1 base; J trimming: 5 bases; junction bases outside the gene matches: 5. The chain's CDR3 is CASSLWTGWTGELFF. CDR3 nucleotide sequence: TGCGCCAGCAGCTTGTGGACAGGTTGGACCGGGGAGCTGTTTTTT.

The CDR3 here is CASSMSGETQYF. The CDR3 nucleotides read TGTGCCAGCAGTATGTCCGGGGAGACCCAGTACTTC. The chain recombines TRBV2 with TRBJ2-5; D call uncertain. V gave up 5 bases and J gave up 5 bases, with 9 bases separating them. This CDR3 comprises 12 residues. Per the germline V gene, CDR1 is SNHLY and CDR2 is FYNNEI.

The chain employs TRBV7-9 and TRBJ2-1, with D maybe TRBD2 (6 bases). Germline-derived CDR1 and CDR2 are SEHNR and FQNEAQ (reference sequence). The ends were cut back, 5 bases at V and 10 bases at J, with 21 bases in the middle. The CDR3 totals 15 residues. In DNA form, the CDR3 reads TGTGCCAGCAGCGAGCGGGTAATCTTAAAGGGGGAGCAGTTCTTC. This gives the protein CASSERVILKGEQFF.

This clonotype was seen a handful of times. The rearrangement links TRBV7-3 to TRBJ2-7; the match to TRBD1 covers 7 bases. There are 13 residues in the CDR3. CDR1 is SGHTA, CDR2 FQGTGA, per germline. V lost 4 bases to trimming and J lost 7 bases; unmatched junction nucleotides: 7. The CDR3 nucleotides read TGTGCCAGCAGCTGGGCAGGGGGTCTTGAGCAGTACTTC. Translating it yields CASSWAGGLEQYF.

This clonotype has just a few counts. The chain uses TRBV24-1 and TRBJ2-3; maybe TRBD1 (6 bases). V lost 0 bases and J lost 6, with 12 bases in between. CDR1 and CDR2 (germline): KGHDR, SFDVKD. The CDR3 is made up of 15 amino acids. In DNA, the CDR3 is TGTGCCACCAGTGATTTGACCGTAGGACAGGATACGCAGTATTTT. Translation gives CATSDLTVGQDTQYF.

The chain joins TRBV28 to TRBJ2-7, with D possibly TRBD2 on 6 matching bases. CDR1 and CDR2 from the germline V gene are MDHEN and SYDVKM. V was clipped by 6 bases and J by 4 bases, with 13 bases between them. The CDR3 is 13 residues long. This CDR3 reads CASSWREKYEQYF. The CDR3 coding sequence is TGTGCCAGCAGCTGGCGGGAAAAGTACGAGCAGTACTTC.

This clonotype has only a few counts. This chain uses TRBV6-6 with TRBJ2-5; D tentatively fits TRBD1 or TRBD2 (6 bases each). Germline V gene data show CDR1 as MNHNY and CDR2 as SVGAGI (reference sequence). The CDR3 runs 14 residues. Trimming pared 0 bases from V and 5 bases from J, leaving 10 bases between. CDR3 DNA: TGTGCCAGCAGTTACTCGAAAGGGGGGGAGACCCAGTACTTC. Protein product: CASSYSKGGETQYF.

The CDR3 loop is CASSLPRTGENEQFF. The CDR3 coding sequence is TGTGCCAGCAGCTTACCCCGGACAGGGGAGAATGAGCAGTTCTTC. This chain joins TRBV7-9 and TRBJ2-5; TRBD1 matches at 9 bases. The J call may not be correct, given that the DNA end is closer to TRBJ2-1. CDR3 length equals 15 residues. In germline, CDR1 is SEHNR, CDR2 FQNEAQ (reference sequence).

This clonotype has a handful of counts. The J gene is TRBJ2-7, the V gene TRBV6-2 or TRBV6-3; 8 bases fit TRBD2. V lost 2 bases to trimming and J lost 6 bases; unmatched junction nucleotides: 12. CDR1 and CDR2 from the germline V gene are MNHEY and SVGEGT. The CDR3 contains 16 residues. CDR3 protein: CASSYGFAGGQFEQYF. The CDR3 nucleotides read TGTGCCAGCAGTTACGGATTCGCGGGGGGTCAATTCGAGCAGTACTTC.

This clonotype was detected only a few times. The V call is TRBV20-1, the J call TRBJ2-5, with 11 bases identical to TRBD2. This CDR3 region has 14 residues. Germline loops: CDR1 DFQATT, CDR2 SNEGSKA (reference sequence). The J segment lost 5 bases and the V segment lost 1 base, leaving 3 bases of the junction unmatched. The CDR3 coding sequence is TGCAGTGCTAGAGGACTAGCGGGACATGAGACCCAGTACTTC. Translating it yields CSARGLAGHETQYF.

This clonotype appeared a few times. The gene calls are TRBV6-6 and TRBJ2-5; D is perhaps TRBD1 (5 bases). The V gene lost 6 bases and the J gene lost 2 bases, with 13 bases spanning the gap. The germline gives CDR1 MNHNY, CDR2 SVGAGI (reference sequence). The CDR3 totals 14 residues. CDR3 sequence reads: CASSHRQKQETQYF. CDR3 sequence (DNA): TGTGCCAGCAGCCACCGACAGAAGCAAGAGACCCAGTACTTC.

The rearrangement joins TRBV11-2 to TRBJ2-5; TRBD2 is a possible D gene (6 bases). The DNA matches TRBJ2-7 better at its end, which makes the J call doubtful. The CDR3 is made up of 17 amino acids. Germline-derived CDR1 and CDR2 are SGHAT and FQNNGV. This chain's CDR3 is CASSLDRGGGITYEQYF. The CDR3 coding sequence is TGTGCCAGCAGCTTAGATCGAGGTGGCGGGATCACCTACGAGCAGTACTTC.